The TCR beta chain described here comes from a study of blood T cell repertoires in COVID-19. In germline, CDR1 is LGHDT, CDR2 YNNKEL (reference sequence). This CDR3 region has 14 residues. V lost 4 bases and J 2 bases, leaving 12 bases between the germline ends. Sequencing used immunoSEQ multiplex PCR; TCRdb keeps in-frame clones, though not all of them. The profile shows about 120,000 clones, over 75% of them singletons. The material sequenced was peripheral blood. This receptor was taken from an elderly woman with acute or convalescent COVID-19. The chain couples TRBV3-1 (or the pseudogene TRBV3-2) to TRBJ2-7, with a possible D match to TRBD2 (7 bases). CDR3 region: CASSLGGPAYEQYF. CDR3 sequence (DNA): TGTGCCAGCAGCCTCGGGGGGCCAGCCTACGAGCAGTACTTC.